This TCR beta chain originates from a study of blood T cell repertoires in COVID-19. Study at large: Sites across the United States, Italy and Spain contributed samples from acute and convalescent COVID-19.

The method was immunoSEQ multiplex PCR; TCRdb's version includes in-frame clones alone and lacks a portion of them. This table has 150,000 to 200,000 clones, around 85% appearing once. The CDR3 extends over 12 amino acids. Per the germline V gene, CDR1 is MDHEN and CDR2 is SYDVKM. Between the trimmed V and J ends, which lost 5 bases and 10 bases, there was a span of 12 bases. Sequencing was carried out using peripheral blood. This chain joins TRBV28 and TRBJ2-1; maybe TRBD2 (5 bases). This clonotype was sampled from a person in their 70s with COVID-19, enrolled during active disease. The chain's CDR3 is CASSREYGEQFF. The CDR3 coding sequence is TGTGCCAGCAGTCGGGAATACGGGGAGCAGTTCTTC.